This T cell receptor (beta chain) is from a study of T cell repertoires in cytomegalovirus infection. This CDR3 comprises 14 residues. V shed 0 bases and J shed 7 bases, with 10 bases lying between them. Germline CDR1 is LGHNA and CDR2 is YNFKEQ. This clonotype was picked up a small number of times. Its target is unknown. Each CDR3 protein gets one entry after TCRdb re-called the reads with MiXCR. Among 70,000 to 95,000 distinct CDR3 sequences, 25% to 30% were seen once, and the ten largest hold 71%. The clonotype was recovered from a human donor in good health (CMV status not recorded). Some clones in this sample may be carry-over from other donors' samples. V gene TRBV4-2 combines with J gene TRBJ1-5; D is unresolved. This sample comprised CD8+ T cells from cultured PBMCs, obtained from culture after CMV antigen stimulation. CDR3 protein: CASSQERFRQPQHF. For the CDR3, the DNA is TGTGCCAGCAGCCAAGAACGGTTCCGCCAGCCCCAGCATTTT.